Shown below are 22 T cell receptor beta chains from a single sample sequenced in a study of T-cell reconstitution after alpha-beta-depleted transplantation in children. Using unique molecular identifiers, the investigators prepared the TCRbeta library. One entry per CDR3 protein, called by TCRdb with MiXCR from the PCR reads. Counted here are a few hundred thousand distinct CDR3 sequences, roughly 15% occurring once; the ten biggest clones make up 29%. The sequenced sample was PBMCs, mostly from graft donor cells, obtained 360 days after TCRalphabeta/CD19-depleted stem cell transplant. These receptors all stem from a boy under three years old who had a stem cell transplant for Wiskott-Aldrich syndrome, so the T cells may come from the graft donor.

The chain links TRBV6-1 to TRBJ2-1, with D possibly matching TRBD2 (6 bases). Germline V gene data show CDR1 as MNHNS and CDR2 as SASEGT. Trimming stripped 6 bases from V and 1 base from J, with 13 bases between. The length of the CDR3 is 15 residues. CDR3 DNA: TGTGCCAGCAGATTGCGCGGGGCGTCCTACAATGAGCAGTTCTTC. Residues: CASRLRGASYNEQFF.

This clonotype was detected ten times or more. The rearrangement links TRBV7-2 to TRBJ1-6; 7 nucleotides align to TRBD1. The CDR3 contains 16 residues. Losses at the gene ends were 5 bases for V and 0 bases for J; bases not matched to a gene: 4. CDR1 is SGHTA and CDR2 is FQGNSA in the germline V gene. The CDR3 region is CASSNRQGSYNSPLHF. CDR3 coding DNA: TGTGCCAGCAGCAATAGACAGGGCTCCTATAATTCACCCCTCCACTTT.

This clonotype was seen a few times. The chain employs TRBV12-3 or TRBV12-4 and TRBJ1-2; 8 bases map to TRBD1. V shed 9 bases and J 6 bases; nucleotides not matched to a gene: 9. The CDR3 is 13 amino acids. CDR3 protein: CASRTGPADGYTF. The CDR3 region has the DNA TGTGCCAGTAGGACAGGGCCGGCGGATGGCTACACCTTC.

The rearrangement joins TRBV7-6 to TRBJ2-5; possibly TRBD2 for D (5 bases). The CDR3 extends over 13 amino acids. Germline loops: CDR1 SGHVS, CDR2 FNYEAQ. V was cut by 2 bases and J by 5 bases, with 9 bases left in between. DNA for the CDR3: TGTGCCAGCAGCTTAACTAGATGGGAGACCCAGTACTTC. This translates into CASSLTRWETQYF.

This clonotype was counted a few times. The J gene is TRBJ1-2, the V gene TRBV29-1; the match to TRBD1 covers 7 bases. The CDR3 runs 12 residues. V trimming: 7 bases; J trimming: 4 bases; junction bases outside the gene matches: 6. In germline, CDR1 is SQVTM, CDR2 ANQGSEA. The CDR3 region has the DNA TGCAGCGCCCAGACAGGGCCCTATGGCTACACCTTC. Its protein is CSAQTGPYGYTF.

This chain links TRBV29-1 with TRBJ2-4, with TRBD2 as a possible D gene (5 bases). The CDR3 spans 11 residues. The germline V and J ends were trimmed by 5 bases and 7 bases, with 9 bases remaining between them. CDR1 and CDR2 (germline): SQVTM, ANQGSEA. CDR3 DNA sequence: TGCAGCGTTTCGAGGGATAACATTCAGTACTTC. This gives the protein CSVSRDNIQYF. Combining the CDR3 with reference TRBV29-1 and TRBJ2-4 gives the whole variable domain SAVISQKPSRDICQRGTSLTIQCQVDSQVTMMFWYRQQPGQSLTLIATANQGSEATYESGFVIDKFPISRPNLTFSTLTVSNMSPEDSSIYLCSVSRDNIQYFGAGTRLSVL.

This clonotype was seen more than once but under ten times. V usage is TRBV28 and J usage is TRBJ2-7, with D perhaps TRBD1 (6 bases). Trimming took 5 bases from V and 1 from J, leaving 9 bases between them. The CDR3 covers 13 residues. Germline V CDR1 and CDR2: MDHEN, SYDVKM. The CDR3 reads CASSVTGSYEQYF. The CDR3 DNA sequence: TGTGCCAGCAGTGTTACAGGGTCCTACGAGCAGTACTTC.

The chain carries TRBV21-1 and TRBJ2-1; the D segment call TRBD1 is taken from the table without a DNA check. TRBV21-1 is labeled a pseudogene. The CDR3 covers 17 residues. The CDR3 loop reads CASSKVGGRGSYNEQFF. Here the CDR3 DNA reads TGTGCCAGCAGCAAAGTGGGGGGGCGGGGGTCCTACAATGAGCAGTTCTTC.

V is TRBV15 and J is TRBJ2-3; the match to TRBD2 covers 7 bases. The CDR3 runs to 15 residues. Germline V gives CDR1 LNHNV, CDR2 YYDKDF (reference sequence). J lost 3 bases, V lost 5 bases, and 8 bases had no gene match. The CDR3 loop reads CATSPTSPRTDTQYF. CDR3 DNA sequence: TGTGCCACCAGCCCGACTAGCCCAAGGACAGATACGCAGTATTTT.

There are a few counts of this clonotype. V usage is TRBV3-1 and J usage is TRBJ2-1; 7 bases map to TRBD1. The J segment lost 7 bases and the V segment lost 6 bases, leaving 3 bases of the junction unmatched. The length of the CDR3 is 12 residues. The V gene's germline CDR1 is LGHDT and CDR2 YNNKEL (reference sequence). The CDR3 coding sequence is TGTGCCAGCAGGAACAGGGGAAATGAGCAGTTCTTC. It specifies CASRNRGNEQFF.

This clonotype was seen a handful of times. V and J are TRBV15 and TRBJ2-5; 7 nucleotides align to TRBD1. Looked up from germline, CDR1 is LNHNV and CDR2 is YYDKDF (reference sequence). The CDR3 extends over 14 amino acids. J lost 4 bases, V lost 4 bases, and 6 bases had no gene match. DNA for the CDR3: TGTGCCACCAGCACTGGACAGGAGAGAGAGACCCAGTACTTC. Translation: CATSTGQERETQYF.

V and J are TRBV12-3 or TRBV12-4 and TRBJ2-7; 7 positions match TRBD2. J lost 5 bases, V lost 3 bases, and 4 bases had no gene match. The CDR3 has 13 amino acids. DNA of the CDR3: TGTGCCAGCAGTTTGCAGGGAGGGAACGAGCAGTACTTC. Protein: CASSLQGGNEQYF.

This chain uses TRBV10-3 with TRBJ2-5, with D perhaps matching TRBD1 (6 bases). The ends were cut back, 6 bases at V and 4 bases at J, with 9 bases in the middle. Germline V gene sequence: CDR1 ENHRY, CDR2 SYGVKD. This CDR3 contains 12 residues. The CDR3 here is CAISIGGETQYF. CDR3 sequence (DNA): TGTGCCATCAGCATAGGGGGAGAGACCCAGTACTTC.

This clonotype was seen only a few times. The V and J genes are TRBV5-5 and TRBJ2-7; D is perhaps TRBD1 (5 bases). Between the trimmed V and J ends, which lost 0 bases and 6 bases, there was a span of 13 bases. Germline V gene sequence: CDR1 SGHKS, CDR2 YYEKEE (reference sequence). The CDR3 runs to 14 residues. DNA for the CDR3: TGTGCCAGCAGCTTGGGGGTAGGGGTAAGCGAGCAGTACTTC. Amino acids: CASSLGVGVSEQYF. The full variable domain, in which reference TRBV5-5 and TRBJ2-7 provide the parts outside the CDR3, is DAGVTQSPTHLIKTRGQQVTLRCSPISGHKSVSWYQQVLGQGPQFIFQYYEKEERGRGNFPDRFSARQFPNYSSELNVNALLLGDSALYLCASSLGVGVSEQYFGPGTRLTVT.

This clonotype was observed a few times. This chain uses TRBV5-5 with TRBJ2-7, with D perhaps TRBD2 (6 bases). Germline V CDR1 and CDR2: SGHKS, YYEKEE (reference sequence). This CDR3 contains 17 residues. The V end lost 3 bases, the J end lost 3 bases, and 22 bases lay between the germline ends. CDR3 in amino acids: CASSSHPRGSDYYEQYF. The CDR3 DNA sequence: TGTGCCAGCAGCTCTCACCCCCGGGGTTCGGACTACTACGAGCAGTACTTC. Variable domain in full (rest from reference TRBV5-5 and TRBJ2-7): DAGVTQSPTHLIKTRGQQVTLRCSPISGHKSVSWYQQVLGQGPQFIFQYYEKEERGRGNFPDRFSARQFPNYSSELNVNALLLGDSALYLCASSSHPRGSDYYEQYFGPGTRLTVT.

The genes are TRBV6-1 and TRBJ2-7; 9 bases are shared with TRBD1. The germline V gene has CDR1 MNHNS and CDR2 SASEGT. Trimming cost V 8 bases and J 2 bases; bases outside gene matches: 4. The CDR3 covers 13 residues. CDR3: CASEGDRAYEQYF. Written as DNA, the CDR3 is TGTGCCAGCGAGGGGGACAGGGCCTACGAGCAGTACTTC.

J is TRBJ2-2 and V is TRBV7-6; a possible D gene is TRBD1 (5 bases). V lost 2 bases and J 1 base, leaving 17 bases between the germline ends. This CDR3 spans 18 amino acids. From germline, CDR1 is SGHVS and CDR2 FNYEAQ. This CDR3 reads CASSLLFLGPGNTGELFF. CDR3 in DNA: TGTGCCAGCAGCTTACTGTTTCTGGGGCCGGGGAACACCGGGGAGCTGTTTTTT.

The sample holds a few counts of this clonotype. The V call is TRBV23-1, the J call TRBJ1-5, with TRBD1 matching over 10 bases. TRBV23-1 is classed as an ORF, of uncertain function. The CDR3 loop spans 17 amino acids. Losses at the gene ends were 8 bases for V and 2 bases for J; bases not matched to a gene: 12. This chain's CDR3 is CASGPMTGGLGNQPQHF. The CDR3, as DNA: TGCGCCAGCGGGCCTATGACAGGGGGCTTAGGCAATCAGCCCCAGCATTTT.

This chain connects TRBV5-1 to TRBJ2-2; D possibly corresponds to TRBD1 (5 bases). V lost 4 bases and J lost 6, with 16 bases in between. The CDR3 has 15 amino acids. In germline, CDR1 is SGHRS, CDR2 YFSETQ. CDR3 in amino acids: CASSRVRGASGELFF. CDR3 DNA: TGCGCCAGCAGCCGGGTAAGGGGCGCCTCCGGGGAGCTGTTTTTT.

This clonotype was observed a few times. The chain employs TRBV3-1 and TRBJ2-5; either TRBD1 or TRBD2 may supply D (5 bases each). The CDR3 loop spans 16 amino acids. Trimming shortened V by 0 bases and J by 9 bases, and 20 bases separated the two germline ends. CDR1 LGHDT and CDR2 YNNKEL come from the germline V gene (reference sequence). CDR3 sequence: CASSQDLGDPRRSQYF. The DNA of the CDR3 is TGTGCCAGCAGCCAAGATCTGGGGGATCCAAGGAGGTCCCAGTACTTC.

The V gene is TRBV15, the J gene TRBJ1-2; a weak D match, TRBD1 (5 bases). Looked up from germline, CDR1 is LNHNV and CDR2 is YYDKDF (reference sequence). V lost 4 bases and J 4 bases, leaving 16 bases between the germline ends. The CDR3 covers 15 residues. The CDR3 region has the DNA TGTGCCACCAGCACACCGCTGGGGGGAATCTATGGCTACACCTTC. It encodes CATSTPLGGIYGYTF.

This chain connects TRBV5-1 to TRBJ2-7; 9 bases are a match to TRBD2. There are 19 residues in the CDR3. Looked up from germline, CDR1 is SGHRS and CDR2 is YFSETQ. The V gene end was trimmed by 0 bases and the J gene end by 0 bases; junction bases not matched to a gene: 13. For the CDR3, the DNA is TGCGCCAGCAGCTTGGCCCCGGGGACTAGCTCTCCTAGCTCCTACGAGCAGTACTTC. Translating gives CASSLAPGTSSPSSYEQYF.